This TCR beta chain was identified in a study of blood T cell repertoires in COVID-19 (TCRdb year 2020). General notes on the study: Samples from collaborators originated in the United States, Italy and Spain and spanned both the acute and convalescent phases of COVID-19. The prospective study material was composed of cDNA or gDNA derived from T cells, B-cell-depleted T cells, or PBMCs. Deeply sampled blood TCRbeta repertoires from subjects exposed to, actively infected with, or recovered from COVID-19 were included in the dataset. The repertoires were released in a freely available public database meant as a resource for research on the immune response to SARS-CoV-2. The samples were drawn from the first 160 participants of the ongoing ImmuneRACE study and from about 1,200 subjects provided by 6 global collaborators. Nearly every sample came with metadata listing a de-identified subject ID, COVID-19 status, age in years and sex. HLA class I and class II types, where available, came from metadata supplied by the sample provider rather than from assay-based typing.

Whole blood was collected in K2EDTA tubes by collaborating institutions according to the institutions' own protocols. For TCRbeta analysis, collaborators shipped samples as frozen whole blood, isolated PBMCs, or DNA extracted from either of those sample types. Results and caveats for the whole study, not just this receptor: How much clinical and demographic metadata was included differed by source and by participant, and the metadata was provided uncurated.

The CDR3 spans 16 residues, from the cysteine through the phenylalanine. Of the read, only the CDR3 DNA is kept; its 48 bases are in frame from base 1. CDR1 and CDR2 are drawn from the germline V gene (reference sequence): SGHNT, YYREEE. Here V drops 4 bases and J drops 1 base, and the junction holds 8 bases not matched to any gene. TCRbeta CDR3 regions were amplified from genomic DNA using the immunoSEQ Assay, a bias-controlled multiplex PCR. The original pipeline was this. The number of nucleated cells in each sample was estimated by amplification of reference gene primers within the assay. Sequence reads were collapsed and filtered to measure the absolute abundance of every unique TCRbeta CDR3 rearrangement. For each sample, productive Simpson clonality was calculated as the square root of Simpson's diversity index over productive rearrangements. TCRdb re-hosts the immuneACCESS table, in-frame sequences only. Its copies lack some clones; in the studies checked, an unresolved V gene accounts for under half of them, and the cause for the rest is not known. V, J and clone size derive from that table, while D and trimming were established from the DNA sequence. Across this sample there are approximately 200,000 clones, with 70% to 90% seen only once. The ten top clones hold around 1.5% of the sample.

As to this clone: The antigen it binds to is not known. Base qualities are not at hand, and no much larger clone is one base apart.

Sequencing input: peripheral blood. This chain joins TRBV5-4 to TRBJ2-1; 7 of the junction bases match TRBD2. The TCR was taken from a man younger than 35 with active or convalescent COVID-19. The CDR3 reads as follows: CASSPKGGPSYNEQFF. The DNA is as follows: TGTGCCAGCAGCCCCAAGGGAGGGCCATCCTACAATGAGCAGTTCTTC. With all but the CDR3 taken from the reference TRBV5-4 and TRBJ2-1 genes, the full variable domain is: ETGVTQSPTHLIKTRGQQVTLRCSSQSGHNTVSWYQQALGQGPQFIFQYYREEENGRGNFPPRFSGLQFPNYSSELNVNALELDDSALYLCASSPKGGPSYNEQFFGPGTRLTVL.